This TCR beta chain was recovered during a study of read filtering for tumor transcriptome and immune sequencing. As for the study in general: Patients were 17 male and some 13 female, mean age 65.9 years, range about 47 to 80. TCR-mapped reads were about 3.5 to 10.27 million with IR-seq versus about 85 to 1,300 with RNA-seq.

This clonotype was recorded many times. What it recognizes is unknown. The library was built from about 400 ng RNA with molecular barcoded adaptors for alpha/delta and beta/gamma chains. TCRdb passed the reads through MiXCR, listing each CDR3 protein once. The profile covers some 130,000 distinct CDR3 sequences, with roughly 13% appearing a single time and 7% to 9% taken by the ten largest. The study, taken as a whole, reports: IR-seq captured clonotypes deeper and more reliably than RNA-seq.

Trimming removed 0 bases from V and 3 bases from J; junction bases left unmatched: 3. The CDR3 is 16 amino acids. Bone marrow was sampled from every patient at the time of active disease. The gene calls are TRBV23-1 and TRBJ2-1; 9 bases fit TRBD1. TRBV23-1 is given ORF status, its function remaining uncertain. Source material: a population of CD138-negative cells sorted from bone marrow. The sequence was obtained from a donor aged 40 or over with multiple myeloma. The CDR3 here is CASSQSGTGYYNEQFF. The CDR3 DNA sequence: TGCGCCAGCAGTCAATCGGGGACAGGGTACTACAATGAGCAGTTCTTC.